This T cell receptor (beta chain) is from a study of regulatory T cells in long-lasting Graves disease. Turning to the study itself: The antithyroid drugs taken by newly diagnosed Graves' patients had been used for under 3 months.

Library construction for TCR beta used iRepertoire HTBI primers and Arm-PCR of CDR3 regions. Each CDR3 protein gets one entry after TCRdb re-called the multiplex PCR reads with MiXCR. The repertoire has 450,000 to 600,000 distinct CDR3 sequences, roughly 14% of them found once; the top ten carry under 10%. This clonotype was recorded many times. CDR1 is GTSNPN, CDR2 SVGIG, per germline (reference sequence). Trimming at V came to 3 bases and at J to 7 bases, leaving 7 bases not matched to a gene. The CDR3 spans 14 residues. Specified time point: newly diagnosed GD, antithyroid drugs for less than 3 months. Construction of the TCR library relied on RNA isolated from PBMCs. The data also belong to a second study, concerning T cells in Graves' hyperthyroidism and ophthalmopathy. That source reports: HTBI primers were the set used in a first-round RT-PCR of the TCR CDR3.

The TCR sequence derives from a man younger than 40 with Graves disease. This specimen was peripheral blood mononuclear cells (PBMCs), taken at new diagnosis, from a patient treated with antithyroid drugs. The chain uses TRBV30 and TRBJ1-5, with 9 bases lining up with TRBD1. CDR3 amino acids: CAWSLGQGRQPQHF. The CDR3 bases are TGTGCCTGGAGCCTAGGACAGGGGAGACAGCCCCAGCATTTT.